These 26 T cell receptor beta chains were all obtained from the same sample, sequenced in a study of cytomegalovirus exposure and HLA in healthy donors. The PCR made use of 60 Vbeta and 13 Jbeta primers. Produced via immunoSEQ multiplex PCR; TCRdb's table is partial and in-frame only. The sample consists of hundreds of thousands of clones, less than 85% of them appearing once. Source material: PBMCs. The receptor source for this set is a man aged 18-30 years in good health and CMV-seronegative.

The V call is TRBV7-9, the J call TRBJ2-5; D remains ambiguous. The CDR3 is 12 residues long. Germline V gene data show CDR1 as SEHNR and CDR2 as FQNEAQ (reference sequence). Between the trimmed V and J ends, which lost 3 bases and 3 bases, there was a span of 5 bases. The chain's CDR3 is CASSFAEETQYF. CDR3 nucleotide sequence: TGTGCCAGCAGCTTCGCAGAAGAGACCCAGTACTTC.

The chain employs TRBV5-5 and TRBJ2-7; D call uncertain. The CDR3 extends over 13 amino acids. V was pared by 6 bases and J by 3 bases, with 13 bases between. Germline V gives CDR1 SGHKS, CDR2 YYEKEE (reference sequence). The CDR3 DNA follows: TGTGCCAGCACCACACCCGAGGACTACGAGCAGTACTTC. Protein: CASTTPEDYEQYF. Using reference TRBV5-5 and TRBJ2-7 for the parts outside the CDR3, the full variable domain is DAGVTQSPTHLIKTRGQQVTLRCSPISGHKSVSWYQQVLGQGPQFIFQYYEKEERGRGNFPDRFSARQFPNYSSELNVNALLLGDSALYLCASTTPEDYEQYFGPGTRLTVT.

This rearrangement joins TRBV9 to TRBJ2-5; 8 nucleotides match TRBD1. TRBJ2-7 explains the end of the DNA better; the J call may be wrong. This CDR3 has 14 residues. The V gene's germline CDR1 is SGDLS and CDR2 YYNGEE. The CDR3 here is CASSQGAQAYEQYF. Here the CDR3 DNA reads TGTGCCAGCAGCCAGGGGGCTCAGGCCTACGAGCAGTACTTC.

V gene TRBV27 combines with J gene TRBJ1-1; D possibly corresponds to TRBD1 (5 bases). The V gene lost 7 bases and the J gene lost 4 bases, with 13 bases spanning the gap. The CDR3 consists of 13 residues. The germline CDR1 and CDR2 sequences are MNHEY and SMNVEV (reference sequence). DNA of the CDR3: TGTGCCAGCAAGAACCAGGGATCCACTGAAGCTTTCTTT. It translates to CASKNQGSTEAFF.

The chain carries TRBV11-2 and TRBJ2-4, with TRBD2 identical over 9 bases. Germline CDR1 reads SGHAT; CDR2 reads FQNNGV. With V trimmed by 4 bases and J by 2 bases, 15 bases remained unmatched. The length of the CDR3 is 19 residues. In DNA form, the CDR3 reads TGTGCCAGCAGCTCTATTAGGAATAGCGGGAGTTCAACCAAAAACATTCAGTACTTC. It codes for CASSSIRNSGSSTKNIQYF.

V usage is TRBV29-1 and J usage is TRBJ2-5; 10 positions agree with TRBD2. The CDR3 consists of 15 residues. V shed 3 bases and J 2 bases; nucleotides not matched to a gene: 6. In germline, CDR1 is SQVTM, CDR2 ANQGSEA. CDR3: CSVDFGSGGQETQYF. CDR3 DNA: TGCAGCGTTGATTTTGGTAGCGGGGGGCAAGAGACCCAGTACTTC. Looking up the rest from reference TRBV29-1 and TRBJ2-5 gives the full variable domain: SAVISQKPSRDICQRGTSLTIQCQVDSQVTMMFWYRQQPGQSLTLIATANQGSEATYESGFVIDKFPISRPNLTFSTLTVSNMSPEDSSIYLCSVDFGSGGQETQYFGPGTRLLVL.

The chain combines TRBV7-3 with TRBJ2-1, with 13 bases lining up with TRBD2. CDR1 is SGHTA and CDR2 is FQGTGA in the germline V gene. With 5 bases clipped from V and 4 bases from J, the junction kept 2 bases outside the gene matches. The CDR3 is made up of 15 amino acids. CDR3 protein: CASSPGLAGYNEQFF. As DNA, the CDR3 is TGTGCCAGCAGCCCGGGACTAGCGGGGTACAATGAGCAGTTCTTC.

The V gene is TRBV6-5, the J gene TRBJ2-2, with D possibly matching TRBD1 (5 bases). Trimming pared 0 bases from V and 10 bases from J, leaving 15 bases between. The V gene's germline CDR1 is MNHEY and CDR2 SVGAGI. CDR3 size: 15 residues. CDR3 residues: CASSYSGQGRVELFF. The CDR3, as DNA: TGTGCCAGCAGTTACTCCGGGCAGGGAAGGGTGGAGCTGTTTTTT.

This clone was detected a few times. V is TRBV5-6 and J is TRBJ2-5, with D possibly being TRBD1 (5 bases). The CDR3 sequence is 12 residues long. Germline V gives CDR1 SGHDT, CDR2 YYEEEE. Trimming cost V 0 bases and J 5 bases, with 5 bases left between them. As DNA, the CDR3 is TGTGCCAGCAGCTTGGACAGGGAGACCCAGTACTTC. Its translation: CASSLDRETQYF.

The V and J genes are TRBV5-1 and TRBJ1-2; D possibly corresponds to TRBD1 (6 bases). Germline V gives CDR1 SGHRS, CDR2 YFSETQ. Deletions cut 1 base from V and 4 bases from J, with 14 bases between. The CDR3 spans 15 residues. This chain's CDR3 is CASSLWGGQSYGYTF. Here the CDR3 DNA reads TGCGCCAGCAGCTTGTGGGGGGGGCAATCCTATGGCTACACCTTC.

The chain has TRBV2 and TRBJ2-1; 14 positions match TRBD2. Germline CDR1 is SNHLY and CDR2 is FYNNEI. This CDR3 contains 15 residues. V shed 6 bases, J shed 6 bases, and the junction held 4 bases outside the gene matches. CDR3 sequence: CASRSTSGRANEQFF. CDR3 bases: TGTGCCAGCAGGTCGACTAGCGGGAGGGCCAATGAGCAGTTCTTC. Variable domain in full (rest from reference TRBV2 and TRBJ2-1): EPEVTQTPSHQVTQMGQEVILRCVPISNHLYFYWYRQILGQKVEFLVSFYNNEISEKSEIFDDQFSVERPDGSNFTLKIRSTKLEDSAMYFCASRSTSGRANEQFFGPGTRLTVL.

The chain employs TRBV30 and TRBJ1-5; a possible D gene is TRBD1 (5 bases). The CDR3 runs to 12 residues. Germline V lookup: CDR1 GTSNPN, CDR2 SVGIG (reference sequence). V shed 0 bases and J shed 5 bases, with 5 bases lying between them. The CDR3 here is CAWSVQDQPQHF. As DNA, the CDR3 is TGTGCCTGGAGTGTACAGGATCAGCCCCAGCATTTT. Complete variable domain (other parts from reference TRBV30 and TRBJ1-5): SQTIHQWPATLVQPVGSPLSLECTVEGTSNPNLYWYRQAAGRGLQLLFYSVGIGQISSEVPQNLSASRPQDRQFILSSKKLLLSDSGFYLCAWSVQDQPQHFGDGTRLSIL.

This clone occurred once. The chain carries TRBV6-5 and TRBJ2-4; TRBD1 agrees at 10 bases. Germline CDR1 reads MNHEY; CDR2 reads SVGAGI. The CDR3 loop spans 13 amino acids. Trimming removed 5 bases from V and 5 bases from J; junction bases left unmatched: 0. This CDR3 reads CASSGTGENIQYF. CDR3 in DNA: TGTGCCAGCAGTGGGACAGGGGAAAACATTCAGTACTTC.

This chain joins TRBV29-1 and TRBJ2-7; TRBD1 matches at 8 bases. This CDR3 region has 11 residues. Germline loops: CDR1 SQVTM, CDR2 ANQGSEA. Trimming at V came to 4 bases and at J to 12 bases, leaving 8 bases not matched to a gene. Written as DNA, the CDR3 is TGCAGCGTTGCGGACAGGGTGTCTCGGTACTTC. It translates to CSVADRVSRYF.

A note on this clone: At one end the junction does not follow the germline gene, possibly because of a read error. The genes are TRBV7-9 and TRBJ2-7; D unresolved. Looked up from germline, CDR1 is SEHNR and CDR2 is FQNEAQ (reference sequence). The CDR3 extends over 12 amino acids. CDR3 DNA: TGTTCCAGCAGCTCCGTTGCCTACGAGCAGTACTTC. Translating it yields CSSSSVAYEQYF.

The V and J genes are TRBV7-2 and TRBJ1-2, with a weak D call TRBD1 (6 bases). V was shortened by 5 bases and J by 7 bases, with 20 bases between the two germline ends. CDR3 length equals 15 residues. Germline V gene lookup returns CDR1 SGHTA and CDR2 FQGNSA. The CDR3 sequence is CASSLGQFLGSGYTF. The CDR3 region has the DNA TGTGCCAGCAGCCTAGGACAGTTCTTAGGAAGTGGCTACACCTTC.

The chain joins TRBV5-1 to TRBJ2-5; D unresolved. This CDR3 region has 14 residues. Germline CDR1 reads SGHRS; CDR2 reads YFSETQ. The V end was cut by 5 bases, the J end by 4 bases, with 15 bases between. The CDR3 DNA sequence: TGCGCCAGCAGTCTCTCGAGAGGATCAGAGACCCAGTACTTC. Its translation: CASSLSRGSETQYF.

This sequence joins TRBV7-9 and TRBJ1-2; 9 nucleotides agree with TRBD1. CDR1 SEHNR and CDR2 FQNEAQ come from the germline V gene (reference sequence). The CDR3 covers 14 residues. Trimming took 5 bases from V and 6 from J; bases not matched to a gene: 7. The CDR3: CASSGQGRTDGYTF. CDR3 sequence (DNA): TGTGCCAGCAGCGGACAGGGGAGGACGGATGGCTACACCTTC. The complete variable domain, with remaining parts taken from reference TRBV7-9 and TRBJ1-2, reads DTGVSQNPRHKITKRGQNVTFRCDPISEHNRLYWYRQTLGQGPEFLTYFQNEAQLEKSRLLSDRFSAERPKGSFSTLEIQRTEQGDSAMYLCASSGQGRTDGYTFGSGTRLTVV.

V usage is TRBV4-1 and J usage is TRBJ1-6; 8 bases match TRBD1. The CDR3 has 16 residues. Looked up from germline, CDR1 is MGHRA and CDR2 is YSYEKL. The ends lost 4 bases at V and 3 bases at J; junction bases unmatched: 5. The CDR3 nucleotides read TGCGCCAGCAGCCCGACAGGACAGGGCTATAATTCACCCCTCCACTTT. This sequence encodes CASSPTGQGYNSPLHF.

This rearrangement joins TRBV10-3 to TRBJ1-1, with a tentative D call TRBD1 (6 bases). The CDR3 has 12 amino acids. The germline V and J ends were trimmed by 10 bases and 5 bases, with 14 bases remaining between them. Germline assignment: CDR1 ENHRY and CDR2 SYGVKD. The CDR3 reads CATSAQGTEAFF. The CDR3 DNA is TGTGCCACCTCAGCACAGGGTACTGAAGCTTTCTTT.

This chain links TRBV6-5 with TRBJ1-2; 7 nucleotides align to TRBD1. Germline V CDR1 and CDR2: MNHEY, SVGAGI. Unmatched junction bases numbered 7, after V lost 8 bases and J lost 4 bases. The CDR3 totals 13 residues. The CDR3 bases are TGTGCCAGCTGCCCAGGGGGGATCTATGGCTACACCTTC. It translates to CASCPGGIYGYTF.

The chain has TRBV7-2 and TRBJ1-1; TRBD1 aligns across 8 bases. CDR1 is SGHTA and CDR2 is FQGNSA in the germline V gene. The CDR3 extends over 14 amino acids. Unmatched junction bases numbered 8, after V lost 5 bases and J lost 6 bases. Here the CDR3 DNA reads TGTGCCAGCAGCCCGACAGGGGAACACTCTGAAGCTTTCTTT. Amino acids: CASSPTGEHSEAFF.

V is TRBV9 and J is TRBJ2-3; no reliable D call. Germline V gives CDR1 SGDLS, CDR2 YYNGEE. The CDR3 length is 13 residues. V gave up 3 bases and J gave up 9 bases, with 14 bases separating them. Here the CDR3 reads CASSEETSTTQYF. In DNA, the CDR3 is TGTGCCAGCAGCGAGGAGACTTCAACAACGCAGTATTTT.

V is TRBV29-1 and J is TRBJ2-2; 7 nucleotides agree with TRBD1. The CDR3 has 16 amino acids. The V gene end was trimmed by 4 bases and the J gene end by 1 base; junction bases not matched to a gene: 9. The V gene's germline CDR1 is SQVTM and CDR2 ANQGSEA. CDR3 DNA sequence: TGCAGCGTTGGGACAGGTAGAGGAAAGAACACCGGGGAGCTGTTTTTT. This sequence encodes CSVGTGRGKNTGELFF.

In this sample, this clone turned up once. Other DNA variants within this sample encode the same CDR3. The chain has TRBV5-8 and TRBJ1-1; D is possibly TRBD1 (5 bases). Trimming took off 0 bases at V and 4 bases at J, with 7 bases between the two ends. The germline gives CDR1 SGHTS, CDR2 YDEGEE. The CDR3 sequence is 13 residues long. DNA for the CDR3: TGTGCCAGCAGCTTGGAAAGGGGCACTGAAGCTTTCTTT. It yields the protein CASSLERGTEAFF.

Here the CDR3 DNA reads TGTGCCAGCAGCTTAACGACAGCCTTCCTCTCTGGAAACACCATATATTTT. Encoded protein: CASSLTTAFLSGNTIYF. The chain couples TRBV7-3 to TRBJ1-3, with D possibly matching TRBD1 (5 bases). The CDR3 is 17 amino acids. Germline CDR1 is SGHTA and CDR2 is FQGTGA. Trimming removed 0 bases at V and 0 bases at J, with 12 bases between.